The clone carrying this T cell receptor (beta chain) was detected only once. In replicate PCRs of unsorted PBMC, approximately 280 ng DNA, tens of thousands of T cell genomes, was used. Ten immunoSEQ deep assay plates served to sequence unsorted PBMC DNA. Method: immunoSEQ multiplex PCR; TCRdb's copy keeps in-frame clones and lacks some. This sample has 450,000 to 600,000 clones, with approximately 79% found just once. This entry belongs to a study of shared clonotypes between healthy human individuals. V was pared by 4 bases and J by 4 bases, with 14 bases between. The CDR3 sequence is 14 residues long. Per the germline V gene, CDR1 is SGDLS and CDR2 is YYNGEE.

This receptor was obtained from a woman in her 40s in good health. Some clones in this sample may be carry-over from other donors' samples. The material sequenced was PBMCs. The chain uses TRBV9 and TRBJ2-5; unclear D gene. CDR3 amino acids: CASSPTIGGETQYF. CDR3 nucleotides: TGTGCCAGCAGCCCAACCATCGGCGGAGAGACCCAGTACTTC.